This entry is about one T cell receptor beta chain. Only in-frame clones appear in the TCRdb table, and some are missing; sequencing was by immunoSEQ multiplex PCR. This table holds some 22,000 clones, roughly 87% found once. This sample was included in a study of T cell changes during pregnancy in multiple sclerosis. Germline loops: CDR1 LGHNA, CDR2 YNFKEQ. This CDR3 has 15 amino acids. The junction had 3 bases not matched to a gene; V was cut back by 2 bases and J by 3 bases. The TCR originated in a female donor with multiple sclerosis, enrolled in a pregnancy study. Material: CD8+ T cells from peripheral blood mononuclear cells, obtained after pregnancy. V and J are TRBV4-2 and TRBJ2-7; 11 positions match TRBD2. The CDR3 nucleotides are TGTGCCAGCAGCCAACCCGGGACTAGCGGCTACGAGCAGTACTTC. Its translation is CASSQPGTSGYEQYF.